The T cell receptor beta chain under discussion was sequenced for a study of T-cell reconstitution after alpha-beta-depleted transplantation in children. The study's findings and limits: After transplant, high TCRbeta diversity at day 60 in some patients arose from surviving recipient T cells and thymic progenitors. About two months after transplant, alpha-beta T cells reportedly came from several hundred expanded graft clones.

V lost 4 bases, J lost 0 bases, and 8 bases stayed unmatched. The CDR3 covers 17 residues. Unique molecular identifiers tagged the TCRbeta library. Each CDR3 protein gets one entry after TCRdb re-called the PCR reads with MiXCR. The table records around 500,000 distinct CDR3 sequences, 23% of them present only once. This clonotype has a count of ten or more. Its matching antigen is unknown. The genes are TRBV12-3 or TRBV12-4 and TRBJ2-3; TRBD1 matches 9 bases. This clonotype originated in a boy in the first two years of life who had a stem cell transplant for acute myeloid leukemia, so the T cells may come from the graft donor. The source material was PBMCs, mostly from graft donor cells, sampled 360 days after TCRalphabeta/CD19-depleted stem cell transplant. This CDR3 reads CASSSNRGRGSTDTQYF. As DNA, the CDR3 is TGTGCCAGCAGTTCGAACAGGGGGCGAGGGAGCACAGATACGCAGTATTTT.